A selection of T cell receptor beta chains follows, all from one sample in a study of blood T cell repertoires in COVID-19. Data came from immunoSEQ multiplex PCR; TCRdb stores just in-frame clones and leaves some out. The table has 250,000 to 300,000 clones, around four fifths seen once; the top ten hold 4.6%. The source material was peripheral blood. Receptors were obtained from a man in his fifties or sixties who had recovered from COVID-19. Each CDR3 is given with its conserved first and last residue. The D gene is left open where the match is weak. Part of the rows lack a size; the others show once, few, many or a class for expanded clones.

J gene: TRBJ2-1
V gene: TRBV5-4
D gene: TRBD2
clone size: .
CDR3 protein: CASSLGASGSINEQFF
CDR3 DNA: TGTGCCAGCAGCTTGGGGGCTAGCGGGAGTATTAATGAGCAGTTCTTC

J gene: TRBJ2-2
V gene: TRBV29-1
D gene: TRBD1
clone size: .
CDR3 protein: CSVHRGTNTGELFF
CDR3 DNA: TGCAGCGTTCACAGGGGGACTAACACCGGGGAGCTGTTTTTT

J gene: TRBJ2-3
V gene: TRBV3-1/TRBV3-2
D gene: .
clone size: .
CDR3 protein: CASSSTAITQYF
CDR3 DNA: TGTGCCAGCAGCTCGACAGCCATTACGCAGTATTTT

J gene: TRBJ1-1
V gene: TRBV27
D gene: .
clone size: .
CDR3 protein: CASSQVQGAKPMNTEAFF
CDR3 DNA: TGTGCCAGCAGTCAGGTACAGGGTGCAAAACCGATGAACACTGAAGCTTTCTTT

J gene: TRBJ2-7
V gene: TRBV5-6
D gene: TRBD2
clone size: .
CDR3 protein: CASSRGTSGKYEQYF
CDR3 DNA: TGTGCCAGCAGCCGAGGTACTAGCGGGAAGTACGAGCAGTACTTC

J gene: TRBJ2-3
V gene: TRBV5-8
D gene: TRBD1
clone size: once
CDR3 protein: CASSAIDRGSAYTQYF
CDR3 DNA: TGTGCCAGCAGCGCGATCGACAGGGGAAGTGCATATACGCAGTATTTT

J gene: TRBJ2-3
V gene: TRBV6-5
D gene: TRBD2
clone size: .
CDR3 protein: CASTLLAGAGDTQYF
CDR3 DNA: TGTGCCAGCACCCTGCTAGCGGGGGCCGGGGATACGCAGTATTTT

J gene: TRBJ2-5
V gene: TRBV18
D gene: .
clone size: once
CDR3 protein: CASSLTEWEIETQYF
CDR3 DNA: TGTGCCAGCTCACTCACCGAGTGGGAGATAGAGACCCAGTACTTC

J gene: TRBJ1-3
V gene: TRBV25-1
D gene: TRBD1
clone size: .
CDR3 protein: CASSEGQGGSGNTIYF
CDR3 DNA: TGTGCCAGCAGTGAAGGACAGGGCGGCTCTGGAAACACCATATATTTT

J gene: TRBJ1-6
V gene: TRBV10-3
D gene: .
clone size: .
CDR3 protein: CAISVGPDTGSPLHF
CDR3 DNA: TGTGCCATCAGTGTGGGTCCCGACACGGGGTCACCCCTCCACTTT

J gene: TRBJ2-7
V gene: TRBV2
D gene: TRBD1
clone size: few
CDR3 protein: CASRAYRDSPAFEQYF
CDR3 DNA: TGTGCCAGCAGAGCTTACCGGGACAGCCCAGCGTTTGAGCAGTACTTC

J gene: TRBJ1-1
V gene: TRBV19
D gene: .
clone size: once
CDR3 protein: CASSPRQERAEAFF
CDR3 DNA: TGTGCCAGTAGTCCCAGACAGGAGCGAGCTGAAGCTTTCTTT

J gene: TRBJ2-5
V gene: TRBV5-4
D gene: TRBD1
clone size: .
CDR3 protein: CASSRGQAQETQYF
CDR3 DNA: TGTGCCAGCAGCCGGGGACAGGCCCAAGAGACCCAGTACTTC

J gene: TRBJ2-7
V gene: TRBV9
D gene: TRBD1
clone size: few
CDR3 protein: CASSGPTGSEQYF
CDR3 DNA: TGTGCCAGCAGCGGCCCGACAGGGTCCGAGCAGTACTTC

J gene: TRBJ2-1
V gene: TRBV5-1
D gene: .
clone size: .
CDR3 protein: CASSLGATAGNEQFF
CDR3 DNA: TGCGCCAGCAGCTTGGGGGCCACCGCGGGGAATGAGCAGTTCTTC

J gene: TRBJ1-6
V gene: TRBV5-1
D gene: TRBD1
clone size: .
CDR3 protein: CASSLSQGANSPLHF
CDR3 DNA: TGCGCCAGCAGCTTGTCGCAGGGGGCGAATTCACCCCTCCACTTT

J gene: TRBJ1-1
V gene: TRBV12-3/TRBV12-4
D gene: .
clone size: .
CDR3 protein: CASRDRLNTEAFF
CDR3 DNA: TGTGCCAGCAGAGACAGATTGAACACTGAAGCTTTCTTT

J gene: TRBJ1-6
V gene: TRBV27
D gene: .
clone size: .
CDR3 protein: CTTGNNSPLHF
CDR3 DNA: TGCACCACAGGGAACAATTCACCCCTCCACTTT

J gene: TRBJ1-6
V gene: TRBV3-1/TRBV3-2
D gene: .
clone size: few
CDR3 protein: CASSQDYGKSPLHF
CDR3 DNA: TGTGCCAGCAGCCAAGATTACGGGAAATCACCCCTCCACTTT

J gene: TRBJ1-1
V gene: TRBV5-1
D gene: .
clone size: .
CDR3 protein: CASSSIGSGTEAFF
CDR3 DNA: TGCGCCAGCAGCTCTATTGGGTCCGGGACTGAAGCTTTCTTT

J gene: TRBJ1-1
V gene: TRBV2
D gene: .
clone size: .
CDR3 protein: CATYSNTEAFF
CDR3 DNA: TGTGCCACCTATTCAAACACTGAAGCTTTCTTT

J gene: TRBJ2-7
V gene: TRBV28
D gene: .
clone size: .
CDR3 protein: CASSLDHVRREQYF
CDR3 DNA: TGTGCCAGCAGTCTGGATCACGTCAGGCGCGAGCAGTACTTC

J gene: TRBJ2-6
V gene: TRBV28
D gene: TRBD1
clone size: .
CDR3 protein: CASSPPGQGVSGANVLTF
CDR3 DNA: TGTGCCAGCAGCCCTCCGGGACAGGGGGTCTCTGGGGCCAACGTCCTGACTTTC

J gene: TRBJ2-5
V gene: TRBV2
D gene: TRBD1
clone size: .
CDR3 protein: CARTGTETQYF
CDR3 DNA: TGTGCCAGGACAGGGACAGAGACCCAGTACTTC

J gene: TRBJ2-2
V gene: TRBV18
D gene: .
clone size: few
CDR3 protein: CASSPKPGELFF
CDR3 DNA: TGTGCCAGCTCACCAAAGCCCGGGGAGCTGTTTTTT

J gene: TRBJ2-3
V gene: TRBV6-1
D gene: .
clone size: .
CDR3 protein: CASSLTDITDTQYF
CDR3 DNA: TGTGCCAGCAGCCTAACAGATATCACAGATACGCAGTATTTT

J gene: TRBJ2-1
V gene: TRBV5-1
D gene: TRBD2
clone size: .
CDR3 protein: CASSLVWAAGGSNEQFF
CDR3 DNA: TGCGCCAGCAGCTTGGTATGGGCGGCGGGAGGGTCCAATGAGCAGTTCTTC

J gene: TRBJ2-3
V gene: TRBV2
D gene: TRBD1
clone size: .
CDR3 protein: CASSQRTGNQDTQYF
CDR3 DNA: TGTGCCAGCAGTCAAAGGACAGGGAATCAAGATACGCAGTATTTT

J gene: TRBJ1-5
V gene: TRBV7-2
D gene: .
clone size: .
CDR3 protein: CASSLAGGSGQPQHF
CDR3 DNA: TGTGCCAGCAGCTTAGCGGGGGGTTCGGGTCAGCCCCAGCATTTT

J gene: TRBJ1-5
V gene: TRBV10-3
D gene: .
clone size: once
CDR3 protein: CAISATGSSNQPQHF
CDR3 DNA: TGTGCCATCAGCGCAACAGGTTCCAGCAATCAGCCCCAGCATTTT

J gene: TRBJ1-6
V gene: TRBV5-1
D gene: .
clone size: .
CDR3 protein: CASSLAAGSSYNSPLHF
CDR3 DNA: TGCGCCAGCAGCTTGGCCGCGGGGAGCTCCTATAATTCACCCCTCCACTTT

J gene: TRBJ2-7
V gene: TRBV27
D gene: TRBD2
clone size: .
CDR3 protein: CASCRLAGDLWYF
CDR3 DNA: TGTGCCAGCTGCAGACTAGCGGGAGACCTTTGGTACTTC

J gene: TRBJ2-1
V gene: TRBV5-1
D gene: TRBD2
clone size: .
CDR3 protein: CASRRSGSFNEQFF
CDR3 DNA: TGCGCCAGCCGGCGTAGCGGGAGTTTCAATGAGCAGTTCTTC

J gene: TRBJ2-1
V gene: TRBV20-1
D gene: .
clone size: .
CDR3 protein: CSAPERNEQFF
CDR3 DNA: TGCAGTGCCCCCGAGCGGAATGAGCAGTTCTTC

J gene: TRBJ2-5
V gene: TRBV5-8
D gene: TRBD2
clone size: .
CDR3 protein: CASSPWRTSGNQETQYF
CDR3 DNA: TGTGCCAGCAGCCCCTGGCGGACTAGCGGTAACCAAGAGACCCAGTACTTC

J gene: TRBJ1-2
V gene: TRBV5-6
D gene: .
clone size: .
CDR3 protein: CASSLVSGRGLFGYTF
CDR3 DNA: TGTGCCAGCAGCTTGGTTTCTGGACGGGGTTTATTTGGCTACACCTTC

J gene: TRBJ2-7
V gene: TRBV9
D gene: TRBD2
clone size: .
CDR3 protein: CASSVGGDYEQYF
CDR3 DNA: TGTGCCAGCAGCGTTGGGGGGGACTACGAGCAGTACTTC

J gene: TRBJ2-6
V gene: TRBV6-5
D gene: .
clone size: .
CDR3 protein: CASSSGDSGANVLTF
CDR3 DNA: TGTGCCAGCAGTTCAGGCGACTCTGGGGCCAACGTCCTGACTTTC

J gene: TRBJ1-1
V gene: TRBV12-5
D gene: TRBD1
clone size: .
CDR3 protein: CASGLGTGAFF
CDR3 DNA: TGTGCTAGTGGTTTGGGGACAGGGGCTTTCTTT

J gene: TRBJ2-5
V gene: TRBV11-2
D gene: TRBD2
clone size: .
CDR3 protein: CASSLSGSGETQYF
CDR3 DNA: TGTGCCAGCAGCCTAAGCGGGAGTGGAGAGACCCAGTACTTC

J gene: TRBJ1-4
V gene: TRBV25-1
D gene: TRBD1
clone size: .
CDR3 protein: CASSGGQVGEKLFF
CDR3 DNA: TGTGCCAGCAGTGGAGGACAGGTCGGCGAAAAACTGTTTTTT

J gene: TRBJ2-7
V gene: TRBV5-6
D gene: TRBD1
clone size: .
CDR3 protein: CASSLGQGAFEQYF
CDR3 DNA: TGTGCCAGCAGCTTGGGACAGGGGGCTTTCGAGCAGTACTTC

J gene: TRBJ1-6
V gene: TRBV14
D gene: .
clone size: .
CDR3 protein: CASSQGQVDSPLHF
CDR3 DNA: TGTGCCAGCAGCCAAGGACAGGTTGACTCACCCCTCCACTTT